These T cell receptor beta chains were read from a single sample in a study of control samples from healthy donors and cancer patients. TCRdb's table, derived via immunoSEQ multiplex PCR, lists solely in-frame clones and lacks some. Of 230,000 or so clones in the sample, around 94% were seen once. Sequencing used blood. These receptors were obtained from a man aged 45-65 years in good health. Each CDR3 is given with its conserved first and last residue. Fields, in order: J gene, V gene, clone size, CDR3 length, D gene, CDR3 protein, CDR3 DNA. A D gene is named only where the DNA matches it firmly. Rows may omit the clone size; those that give it use once, few, many or a size class.

TRBJ1-6 TRBV7-2 - 13 TRBD1 CASRRQGNSPLHF TGTGCCAGCAGGCGACAGGGCAATTCACCCCTCCACTTT
TRBJ1-2 TRBV6-5 once 13 TRBD1 CASSSRGRKGYTF TGTGCCAGCAGTAGCAGGGGGCGTAAAGGCTACACCTTC
TRBJ1-3 TRBV6-6 - 19 - CASSPAGRWVSQSGNTIYF TGTGCCAGCAGTCCCGCCGGGCGGTGGGTTTCACAGAGTGGAAACACCATATATTTT
TRBJ2-3 TRBV9 - 14 TRBD1 CASSDRQGTDTQYF TGTGCCAGCAGCGATCGACAGGGTACAGATACGCAGTATTTT
TRBJ1-4 TRBV14 - 15 TRBD1 CASSPVTGTGEKLFF TGTGCCAGCAGTCCGGTGACAGGGACAGGCGAAAAACTGTTTTTT
TRBJ1-2 TRBV29-1 - 13 TRBD1 CSVGTGLGYGYTF TGCAGCGTAGGGACAGGGCTCGGTTATGGCTACACCTTC
TRBJ2-7 TRBV4-3 - 17 - CASSQNHGPLLSYEQYF TGCGCCAGCAGCCAAAATCATGGTCCCCTACTGAGCTACGAGCAGTACTTC
TRBJ2-1 TRBV24-1 - 18 TRBD2 CATSGLGIAGGRYNEQFF TGTGCCACCAGTGGCCTGGGGATAGCGGGGGGGCGGTACAATGAGCAGTTCTTC
TRBJ1-1 TRBV5-1 - 16 TRBD1 CASSFGTGGMNTEAFF TGCGCCAGCAGCTTTGGGACAGGGGGAATGAACACTGAAGCTTTCTTT
TRBJ1-2 TRBV27 - 14 TRBD1 CASRFTGVGYGYTF TGTGCCAGCAGGTTTACAGGGGTGGGTTATGGCTACACCTTC
TRBJ1-4 TRBV19 - 14 TRBD1 CASRRGQGYEKLFF TGTGCCAGTAGGAGGGGACAGGGTTATGAAAAACTGTTTTTT
TRBJ2-2 TRBV27 - 12 - CALPLGSGELFF TGTGCCCTCCCCCTGGGATCCGGGGAGCTGTTTTTT
TRBJ2-3 TRBV3-1/TRBV3-2 - 14 TRBD2 CASGAGGLLDTQYF TGTGCCAGTGGGGCGGGGGGGCTCCTTGATACGCAGTATTTT
TRBJ1-2 TRBV3-1/TRBV3-2 - 14 - CASSQVDGNYGYTF TGTGCCAGCAGCCAAGTTGATGGCAACTATGGCTACACCTTC
TRBJ1-1 TRBV5-5 once 14 - CASSGLSVNTEAFF TGTGCCAGCAGCGGCCTCTCGGTCAACACTGAAGCTTTCTTT
TRBJ1-1 TRBV6-6 once 14 - CASSYEAGYTEAFF TGTGCCAGCAGTTACGAGGCAGGGTATACTGAAGCTTTCTTT
TRBJ2-7 TRBV4-2 - 14 TRBD1 CASSQGTGVHEQYF TGTGCCAGCAGCCAAGGGACAGGGGTTCACGAGCAGTACTTC
TRBJ1-6 TRBV7-2 - 16 - CASSPQQGMGNSPLHF TGTGCCAGCAGCCCCCAACAGGGAATGGGGAATTCACCCCTCCACTTT
TRBJ2-7 TRBV7-6 - 15 - CASSLDRVGLYEQYF TGTGCCAGCAGCTTAGACAGGGTGGGCCTCTACGAGCAGTACTTC
TRBJ1-5 TRBV27 - 14 - CASSLMSAGQPQHF TGTGCCAGCAGTTTAATGTCGGCGGGGCAGCCCCAGCATTTT
TRBJ2-7 TRBV28 - 16 - CASQSGLGRGDNEQYF TGTGCCAGCCAAAGCGGATTGGGGCGAGGTGATAACGAGCAGTACTTC
TRBJ1-2 TRBV19 - 14 TRBD1 CASSRGTGSYGYTF TGTGCCAGTAGTAGAGGGACAGGAAGCTATGGCTACACCTTC
TRBJ2-1 TRBV13 - 13 - CASSLPPGDEQFF TGTGCCAGCAGCTTGCCTCCAGGGGACGAGCAGTTCTTC
TRBJ2-1 TRBV27 - 16 TRBD1 CASSQRPGQGYNEQFF TGTGCCAGCAGTCAAAGACCGGGACAGGGCTACAATGAGCAGTTCTTC
TRBJ2-1 TRBV7-9 - 17 TRBD1 CASSPPPGTVVDIEQFF TGTGCCAGCAGCCCCCCGCCCGGGACAGTTGTAGATATTGAGCAGTTCTTC
TRBJ1-1 TRBV19 - 15 - CASSTNRVGSTEAFF TGTGCCAGTAGTACCAACAGGGTCGGGAGCACTGAAGCTTTCTTT
TRBJ1-6 TRBV6-1 few 15 - CASSDRRATESPLHF TGTGCCAGCAGTGACCGACGGGCTACGGAGTCACCCCTCCACTTT
TRBJ1-4 TRBV7-9 - 17 TRBD1 CASSSDLRDSLNEKLFF TGTGCCAGCAGCTCGGACCTCCGGGACAGTCTTAATGAAAAACTGTTTTTT
TRBJ1-2 TRBV13 - 14 - CASSLHRDNYGYTF TGTGCCAGCAGCTTACACAGAGACAACTATGGCTACACCTTC
TRBJ1-1 TRBV6-6 - 13 - CASTDPSGTEAFF TGTGCCAGCACCGACCCGTCGGGGACTGAAGCTTTCTTT
TRBJ1-5 TRBV2 - 15 - CASSESRQGLQPQHF TGTGCCAGCAGTGAATCCCGTCAGGGGCTTCAGCCCCAGCATTTT
TRBJ2-7 TRBV7-3 - 13 - CASSSQRGSEQYF TGTGCCAGCAGCTCCCAGAGGGGCTCCGAGCAGTACTTC
TRBJ2-7 TRBV9 - 17 TRBD1 CASSVAPVQGASYEQYF TGTGCCAGCAGCGTAGCCCCCGTACAGGGGGCAAGTTACGAGCAGTACTTC
TRBJ2-7 TRBV19 - 15 TRBD2 CASSMTGGVSYEQYF TGTGCCAGTAGTATGACGGGGGGGGTCTCCTACGAGCAGTACTTC
TRBJ2-1 TRBV23-1 - 14 - CATQNRAPGNEQFF TGCGCCACCCAAAATCGGGCCCCCGGCAATGAGCAGTTCTTC
TRBJ1-1 TRBV4-1 - 12 - CASSQGGAQAFF TGCGCCAGCAGCCAAGGTGGGGCGCAGGCTTTCTTT
TRBJ1-5 TRBV5-4 - 13 TRBD1 CASSRDRDQPQHF TGTGCCAGCAGCAGGGACAGGGATCAGCCCCAGCATTTT
TRBJ1-6 TRBV5-6 - 19 - CASSLRVTGTRSYNSPLHF TGTGCCAGCAGCTTGAGGGTGACGGGGACGCGGTCCTATAATTCACCCCTCCACTTT
TRBJ2-1 TRBV18 once 15 - CASSPLQSIGAWQFF TGTGCCAGCTCACCACTACAGTCGATCGGTGCGTGGCAGTTCTTC
TRBJ1-5 TRBV5-1 - 14 - CASSLEGVNQPQHF TGCGCCAGCAGCTTGGAGGGGGTCAATCAGCCCCAGCATTTT
TRBJ2-1 TRBV19 - 13 - CASSPTAPNEQFF TGTGCCAGTAGTCCGACCGCACCCAATGAGCAGTTCTTC
TRBJ2-2 TRBV7-8 - 16 TRBD1 CASSFQGTGTTGELFF TGTGCCAGCAGCTTTCAGGGGACAGGGACCACCGGGGAGCTGTTTTTT
TRBJ1-6 TRBV3-1/TRBV3-2 once 14 - CASSHAAYNSPLHF TGTGCCAGCAGCCATGCAGCCTATAATTCACCCCTCCACTTT
TRBJ1-2 TRBV7-9 - 14 TRBD1 CAVDRGLSNYGYTF TGTGCCGTAGACAGGGGCCTATCTAACTATGGCTACACCTTC
TRBJ1-3 TRBV3-1/TRBV3-2 few 16 - CASSQRRQFSGNTIYF TGTGCCAGCAGCCAAAGGAGACAGTTCTCTGGAAACACCATATATTTT
TRBJ1-4 TRBV20-1 - 13 TRBD1 CSASDRGGEKLFF TGCAGTGCTAGTGACAGGGGAGGGGAAAAACTGTTTTTT
TRBJ1-2 TRBV21-1 - 19 - CASSKAIGTGNTRDYGYTF TGTGCCAGCAGCAAAGCGATAGGGACAGGAAACACTCGGGACTATGGCTACACCTTC
TRBJ2-5 TRBV24-1 - 15 - CATSDSGQGRETQYF TGTGCCACCAGTGATTCTGGCCAGGGGAGAGAGACCCAGTACTTC
TRBJ2-6 TRBV5-1 - 16 - CASSLARGTGANVLTF TGCGCCAGCAGCTTGGCGAGGGGAACTGGGGCCAACGTCCTGACTTTC
TRBJ2-3 TRBV27 - 18 TRBD2 CASSPRTLLAVARDTQYF TGTGCCAGCAGTCCCCGAACTCTACTAGCGGTTGCCAGAGATACGCAGTATTTT
TRBJ2-1 TRBV19 - 15 TRBD1 CASSLRQGLYNEQFF TGTGCCAGTAGTTTAAGACAGGGATTGTACAATGAGCAGTTCTTC
TRBJ1-1 TRBV28 - 11 - CASSGTLEAFF TGTGCCAGCTCGGGGACCCTGGAAGCTTTCTTT